The 16 T cell receptor beta chains reported below all come from one sample, sequenced in a study of a mutant IDH1 vaccine in newly diagnosed glioma. Specified time point: week 11, during vaccination. A 20-mer mutant IDH1 peptide at 300 ug was injected subcutaneously with topical imiquimod. Antigens for these TCRs are unknown. Repertoires were generated with immunoSEQ multiplex PCR, while TCRdb's copy carries only in-frame clones and drops some. The data show about 40,000 clones, about four fifths seen once. The sequenced sample was PBMCs, obtained from a glioma patient whose treatment included an IDH1 peptide vaccine. These receptors were taken from a man in his forties or fifties with glioma.

This rearrangement joins TRBV9 to TRBJ1-1, with TRBD1 matching 7 bases. CDR3 length equals 14 residues. Germline loops: CDR1 SGDLS, CDR2 YYNGEE. V trimming: 4 bases; J trimming: 5 bases; junction bases outside the gene matches: 8. The CDR3 region has the DNA TGTGCCAGCAGCCTACGCCAGGGGGGAACTGAAGCTTTCTTT. Translated: CASSLRQGGTEAFF. Looking up the rest from reference TRBV9 and TRBJ1-1 gives the full variable domain: DSGVTQTPKHLITATGQRVTLRCSPRSGDLSVYWYQQSLDQGLQFLIQYYNGEERAKGNILERFSAQQFPDLHSELNLSSLELGDSALYFCASSLRQGGTEAFFGQGTRLTVV.

V and J are TRBV2 and TRBJ1-1; no firm D call. The germline V gene encodes CDR1 SNHLY and CDR2 FYNNEI. This CDR3 region has 11 residues. Trimming took off 3 bases at V and 8 bases at J, with 7 bases between the two ends. CDR3 residues: CASSEGQEAFF. CDR3 in DNA: TGTGCCAGCAGTGAGGGCCAGGAAGCTTTCTTT.

This rearrangement joins TRBV29-1 to TRBJ1-3; 7 bases agree with TRBD1. This CDR3 region has 14 residues. Per the germline V gene, CDR1 is SQVTM and CDR2 is ANQGSEA. Trimming cost V 4 bases and J 0 bases; bases outside gene matches: 3. In DNA form, the CDR3 reads TGCAGCGTTGCCGCAGGGGGCTCTGGAAACACCATATATTTT. Its translation: CSVAAGGSGNTIYF.

This chain's CDR3 is CASRESGDTEAFF. The CDR3 DNA sequence: TGTGCCAGCAGAGAATCCGGGGATACTGAAGCTTTCTTT. V is TRBV7-6 and J is TRBJ1-1, with D unresolved. The CDR3 spans 13 residues. Germline CDR1 SGHVS, CDR2 FNYEAQ. V was cut by 6 bases and J by 5 bases, with 13 bases left in between.

This chain connects TRBV27 to TRBJ2-7, with TRBD2 matching over 10 bases. The CDR3 contains 15 residues. Germline CDR1 is MNHEY and CDR2 is SMNVEV (reference sequence). Unmatched junction bases numbered 7, after V lost 2 bases and J lost 6 bases. In nucleotides, the CDR3 is TGTGCCAGCAGTTTACTCCTAGCGGGAGCCGGCGAGCAGTACTTC. Translating it yields CASSLLLAGAGEQYF.

The V call is TRBV14, the J call TRBJ2-7; no clear D. The length of the CDR3 is 13 residues. CDR1 is SGHDN, CDR2 FVKESK, per germline. V lost 2 bases and J lost 2, with 7 bases in between. CDR3 protein: CASSQWSTYEQYF. As DNA, the CDR3 is TGTGCCAGCAGCCAATGGTCTACCTACGAGCAGTACTTC.

CDR3 bases: TGTGCCAGCAGTCCGATTAGCGGGATCACAGAGACCCAGTACTTC. Residues: CASSPISGITETQYF. The chain joins TRBV2 to TRBJ2-5; 8 bases align to TRBD2. The V and J ends lost 5 bases and 4 bases, in that order; junction bases with no gene match: 9. This CDR3 comprises 15 residues. Germline V CDR1 and CDR2: SNHLY, FYNNEI.

The table lists this clone with a few counts. The chain recombines TRBV10-3 with TRBJ2-2; 7 positions agree with TRBD1. The V segment lost 4 bases and the J segment 1 base; nucleotides outside the gene matches: 12. CDR1 and CDR2 from the germline V gene are ENHRY and SYGVKD. The CDR3 spans 18 residues. The CDR3 DNA reads as TGTGCCATCAGTGCGCTCAAAGCCGGGACAGAGAACACCGGGGAGCTGTTTTTT. Protein: CAISALKAGTENTGELFF.

The chain links TRBV19 to TRBJ2-1; D is perhaps TRBD2 (6 bases). The length of the CDR3 is 14 residues. The germline V gene has CDR1 LNHDA and CDR2 SQIVND (reference sequence). The CDR3 region has the DNA TGTGCTATAGGCGGGGATAGCTCCTACAATGAGCAGTTCTTC. Translation: CAIGGDSSYNEQFF.

The rearrangement joins TRBV28 to TRBJ2-1; TRBD2 matches 9 bases. The germline CDR1 and CDR2 sequences are MDHEN and SYDVKM. The ends lost 5 bases at V and 0 bases at J; junction bases unmatched: 2. The CDR3 is made up of 15 amino acids. This chain's CDR3 is CASSISGSSYNEQFF. The CDR3 nucleotides are TGTGCCAGCAGTATTAGCGGGAGCTCCTACAATGAGCAGTTCTTC.

Points on this clone: The same CDR3 arises from other DNA sequences in this sample as well. The rearrangement uses TRBV6-5 and TRBJ1-5; D not resolved. V lost 2 bases and J 6 bases, leaving 8 bases between the germline ends. This CDR3 is built from 13 residues. Germline V gives CDR1 MNHEY, CDR2 SVGAGI. The CDR3 spells CASSYRSSQPQHF. The CDR3 DNA reads TGTGCCAGCAGTTACAGGTCGAGTCAGCCCCAGCATTTT.

The rearrangement joins TRBV7-2 to TRBJ2-5; TRBD2 might be the D (6 bases). The V gene's germline CDR1 is SGHTA and CDR2 FQGNSA. This CDR3 is built from 18 residues. The V and J ends lost 3 bases and 5 bases respectively, with 25 bases between them. The CDR3, as DNA: TGTGCCAGCAGCTTCCCCTCGGGGTCAACGGGAGTGGGGGAGACCCAGTACTTC. Protein sequence: CASSFPSGSTGVGETQYF.

A few counts support this clone. This chain uses TRBV5-1 with TRBJ1-4; maybe TRBD1 (5 bases). Germline CDR1 reads SGHRS; CDR2 reads YFSETQ. CDR3 length equals 13 residues. V gave up 4 bases and J gave up 7 bases, with 11 bases separating them. This chain's CDR3 is CASSRRQGEKLFF. Written as DNA, the CDR3 is TGCGCCAGCAGCCGGAGGCAGGGTGAAAAACTGTTTTTT.

The chain couples TRBV7-9 to TRBJ2-7, with TRBD2 as a possible D gene (6 bases). Germline CDR1 is SEHNR and CDR2 is FQNEAQ (reference sequence). The CDR3 length is 15 residues. With 5 bases removed from V and 0 bases from J, the gap between germline ends came to 14 bases. CDR3 nucleotides: TGTGCCAGCAGCCCCCGGAGAGCGGGCTCCTACGAGCAGTACTTC. As protein: CASSPRRAGSYEQYF.

The rearrangement links TRBV2 to TRBJ2-7; tentatively, D is TRBD1 (6 bases). The CDR3 runs 16 residues. Germline V gene data show CDR1 as SNHLY and CDR2 as FYNNEI. With 2 bases removed from V and 4 bases from J, the gap between germline ends came to 18 bases. CDR3 sequence: CASSELTGLTRYEQYF. The CDR3 DNA follows: TGTGCCAGCAGTGAACTCACAGGGCTCACGAGGTACGAGCAGTACTTC.

This clone was detected only a few times. This chain uses TRBV19 with TRBJ2-4; 7 bases are shared with TRBD1. The J segment lost 3 bases and the V segment lost 6 bases, leaving 8 bases of the junction unmatched. From germline, CDR1 is LNHDA and CDR2 SQIVND (reference sequence). The CDR3 sequence is 15 residues long. CDR3 coding DNA: TGTGCCAGTAGCGGGACAGATATATTCAAAAACATTCAGTACTTC. This sequence encodes CASSGTDIFKNIQYF.